This TCR beta chain stems from a study of immune evolution from preneoplasia to lung adenocarcinoma. Findings of the study overall: Compared with EGFR-mutant or double wild-type lesions, KRAS-mutant nodules were more clonal.

Patients had resection in Japan or China between about 2014 and 2017. Macro-dissection enriched premalignant or tumor cells before nucleic acid extraction. Only in-frame clones appear in the TCRdb table, and some are missing; sequencing was by immunoSEQ multiplex PCR. The sample shows around 4,100 clones, around 84% of them seen only once. Notes on this clone: Its antigen remains unknown.

The sequence was collected from a person between 65 and 79 years old with lung adenocarcinoma. The source material was FFPE minimally invasive lung adenocarcinoma tissue.

CDR3 sequence reads: CASSMKVNYNQPQHF. DNA for the CDR3: TGTGCCAGTAGTATGAAGGTGAACTATAATCAGCCCCAGCATTTT. V is TRBV19 and J is TRBJ1-5; no clear D. The germline gives CDR1 LNHDA, CDR2 SQIVND (reference sequence). The CDR3 has 15 residues. V was trimmed by 3 bases and J by 4 bases, leaving 13 bases between them. Full variable domain (remainder filled in from reference TRBV19 and TRBJ1-5): DGGITQSPKYLFRKEGQNVTLSCEQNLNHDAMYWYRQDPGQGLRLIYYSQIVNDFQKGDIAEGYSVSREKKESFPLTVTSAQKNPTAFYLCASSMKVNYNQPQHFGDGTRLSIL.